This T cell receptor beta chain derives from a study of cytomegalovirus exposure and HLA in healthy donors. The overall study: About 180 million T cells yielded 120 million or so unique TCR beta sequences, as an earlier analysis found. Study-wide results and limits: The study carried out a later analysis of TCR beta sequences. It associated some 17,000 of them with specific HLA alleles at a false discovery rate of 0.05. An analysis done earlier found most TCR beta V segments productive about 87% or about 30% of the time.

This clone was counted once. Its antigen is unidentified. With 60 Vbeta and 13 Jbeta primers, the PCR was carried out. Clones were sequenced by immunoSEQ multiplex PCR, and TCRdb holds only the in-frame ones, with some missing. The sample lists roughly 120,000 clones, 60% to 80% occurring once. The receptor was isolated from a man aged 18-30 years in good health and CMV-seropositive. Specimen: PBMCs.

The CDR3 reads CASSPGDSPYGYTF. In DNA form, the CDR3 reads TGTGCCAGCAGCCCTGGGGACAGCCCCTATGGCTACACCTTC. The chain couples TRBV7-2 to TRBJ1-2, with 7 bases aligning to TRBD1. The CDR3 is 14 residues long. Germline V lookup: CDR1 SGHTA, CDR2 FQGNSA. Trimming removed 5 bases from V and 4 bases from J; junction bases left unmatched: 7.